This T cell receptor (beta chain) was profiled in a study of shared clonotypes between healthy human individuals. Study context: Used for every donor were three CD4 naive, three CD4 memory, two CD8 naive and one CD8 memory plate. Study results and caveats: Relative to memory subsets, naive subsets generally showed larger estimated richness. Among non-shared clonotypes, generation probabilities were lower than among those shared by all four donors. For sorted subsets, rarefaction showed incomplete sequencing despite large depth.

Libraries were prepared by immunoSEQ multiplex PCR; TCRdb keeps only in-frame clonotypes and omits some of them. The profile shows under 2,500,000 clones, more than 90% of them singletons. With 3 bases removed from V and 9 bases from J, the gap between germline ends came to 12 bases. The CDR3 spans 14 residues. Per germline, CDR1 SEHNR and CDR2 FQNEAQ (reference sequence). Notes on this clone: Its antigen is unidentified.

The chain recombines TRBV7-9 with TRBJ1-6; D may be TRBD1 (5 bases). The sequenced sample consisted of naive CD4+ T cells sorted from blood. Documented subset: CD45RA+ positively selected. This clonotype was obtained from a young man in good health. The DNA of the CDR3 is TGTGCCAGCAGCTTCAGCAGGGTGGCTTCACCCCTCCACTTT. This encodes CASSFSRVASPLHF.